This T cell receptor (beta chain) emerged from a study of PD-1 blockade in mismatch repair-deficient tumors. Study-level findings and limits: After pembrolizumab, tumor-resident clones rose rapidly, then generally contracted before radiologic responses.

Sequencing used immunoSEQ multiplex PCR; TCRdb keeps in-frame clones, though not all of them. The table records about 22,000 clones, about 83% of them present only once. Concerning this clone: Its matching antigen is unknown.

This CDR3 is 15 amino acids long. Material: peripheral blood, obtained 2 weeks after starting pembrolizumab. The receptor was derived from an adult with mismatch repair-deficient cancer. The chain is built from TRBV7-5 and TRBJ2-7; TRBD2 is the table's D call, not checked against the DNA. TRBV7-5 has pseudogene status. The CDR3 bases are TGTGTCAGAAGCTTAGGGGGAAAGCGGGCCTACGAGCAGTACTTC. Protein product: CVRSLGGKRAYEQYF.